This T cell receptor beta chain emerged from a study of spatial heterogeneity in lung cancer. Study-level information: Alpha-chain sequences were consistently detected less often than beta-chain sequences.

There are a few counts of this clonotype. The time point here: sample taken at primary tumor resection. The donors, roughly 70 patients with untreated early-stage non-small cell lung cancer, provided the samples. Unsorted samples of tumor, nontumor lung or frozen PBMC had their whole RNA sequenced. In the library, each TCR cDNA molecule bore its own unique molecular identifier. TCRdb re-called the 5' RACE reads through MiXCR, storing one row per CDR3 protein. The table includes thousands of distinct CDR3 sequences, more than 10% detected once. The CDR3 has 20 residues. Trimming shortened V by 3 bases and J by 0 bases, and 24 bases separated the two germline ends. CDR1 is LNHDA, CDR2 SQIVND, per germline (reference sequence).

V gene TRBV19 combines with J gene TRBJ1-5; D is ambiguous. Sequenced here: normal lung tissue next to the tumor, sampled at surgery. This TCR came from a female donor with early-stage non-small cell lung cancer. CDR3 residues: CASSIPGGRAGTYSNQPQHF. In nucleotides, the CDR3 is TGTGCCAGTAGTATCCCCGGCGGGAGGGCCGGAACATATAGCAATCAGCCCCAGCATTTT.